The subject of this entry is one TCR beta chain. What it recognizes is unknown. Germline V gene sequence: CDR1 MNHEY, CDR2 SVGEGT. CDR3 length: 13 amino acids. The ends were cut back, 6 bases at V and 1 base at J, with 9 bases in the middle. This record comes from a study of early T cells in non-severe SARS-CoV-2 infection. As for the study in general: Chains stayed unpaired after sequencing of bulk RNA from unsorted whole blood. General study results and limits: The study's VDJdb matching favored anti-spike CD8 responses and missed private and CD4 specificities.

Individual cDNA molecules were tagged with unique molecular identifiers, the study reported. TCRdb passed the 5' RACE reads through MiXCR, listing each CDR3 protein once. This sample has roughly 50,000 distinct CDR3 sequences; 6.5% to 9% occur once, and the top ten carry about 9.4%. The sample consisted of whole blood. The chain is built from TRBV6-2 or TRBV6-3 and TRBJ2-5; the D is unclear. This TCR was recovered from an adult who was a healthcare worker with PCR-confirmed SARS-CoV-2 infection or an uninfected control (not recorded which). The CDR3 loop reads CASRQLVQETQYF. CDR3 DNA: TGTGCCAGCAGACAGCTAGTCCAAGAGACCCAGTACTTC.